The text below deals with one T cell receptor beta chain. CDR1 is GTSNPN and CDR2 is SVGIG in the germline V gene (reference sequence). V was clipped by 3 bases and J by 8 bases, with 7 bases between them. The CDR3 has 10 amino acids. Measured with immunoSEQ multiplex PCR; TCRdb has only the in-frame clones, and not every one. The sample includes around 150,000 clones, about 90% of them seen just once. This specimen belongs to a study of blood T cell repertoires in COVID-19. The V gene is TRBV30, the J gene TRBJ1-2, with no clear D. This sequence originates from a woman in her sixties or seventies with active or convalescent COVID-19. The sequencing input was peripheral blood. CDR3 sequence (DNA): TGTGCCTGGAGCTCTAAGGGCTACACCTTC. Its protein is CAWSSKGYTF.